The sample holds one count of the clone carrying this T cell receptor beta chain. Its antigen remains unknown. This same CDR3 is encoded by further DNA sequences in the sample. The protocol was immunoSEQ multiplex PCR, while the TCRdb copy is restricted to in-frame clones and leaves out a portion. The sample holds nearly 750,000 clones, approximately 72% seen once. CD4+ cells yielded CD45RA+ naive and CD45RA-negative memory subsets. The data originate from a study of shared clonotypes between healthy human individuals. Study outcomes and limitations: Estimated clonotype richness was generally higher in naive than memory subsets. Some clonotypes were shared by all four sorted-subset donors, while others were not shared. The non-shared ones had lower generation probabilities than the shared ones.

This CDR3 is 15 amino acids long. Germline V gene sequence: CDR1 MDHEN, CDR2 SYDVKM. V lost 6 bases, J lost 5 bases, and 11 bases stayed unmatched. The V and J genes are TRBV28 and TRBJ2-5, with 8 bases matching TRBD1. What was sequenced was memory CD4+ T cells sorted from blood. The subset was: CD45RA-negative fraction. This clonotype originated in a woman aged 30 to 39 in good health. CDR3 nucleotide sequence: TGTGCCAGCAGCAGCCCGGGCAGGGGGCAGGAGACCCAGTACTTC. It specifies CASSSPGRGQETQYF.